The clone carrying this T cell receptor (beta chain) was found a few times. No antigen is known for it. Produced via immunoSEQ multiplex PCR; TCRdb's table is partial and in-frame only. The sample lists under 6,500 clones, approximately 60% occurring once. The data were obtained in a study of radiation and T cells in renal cell carcinoma. Points from the study as a whole: Only small tumor regions of about 1 g were sampled. Dominant CDR3 motifs were more common in irradiated tumors than controls. Irradiated tumors had higher TCR clonality than control tumors.

This sample's treatment: 15 Gy SBRT to primary tumor, nephrectomy 4 weeks later. The CDR3 has 13 residues. Trimming took 5 bases from V and 1 from J, leaving 8 bases between them. Looked up from germline, CDR1 is SGHTA and CDR2 is FQGNSA. The sample was tumor tissue, taken from a patient whose treatment included radiotherapy and nephrectomy. The clonotype was recovered from a man aged 60 to 69 with renal cell carcinoma. This chain links TRBV7-2 with TRBJ1-1; no clear D gene. The CDR3 DNA is TGTGCCAGCAGCCCCCAGTGGAACACTGAAGCTTTCTTT. This codes for CASSPQWNTEAFF.